The entry that follows covers one T cell receptor (beta chain) sequence. No DNA is shown, since the ends of the CDR3 on it are uncertain; the CDR3 is the one TCRdb lists. The data belong to a study of blood T cells in healthy people across ages. Through a sample-barcoded 5' primer and a J-beta primer mix, a second PCR was run for roughly 6 to 12 cycles. TCRdb called the 5' RACE reads again in MiXCR, with one record for every CDR3 protein. Of under 2,000,000 distinct CDR3 sequences listed, about 49% are singletons. The germline V gene encodes CDR1 MNHNS and CDR2 SASEGT. Counting both end residues, the CDR3 totals 13 amino acids.

V is TRBV6-1 and J is TRBJ2-5. The receptor comes from a woman in her thirties or forties in good health. The specimen was blood. The CDR3 region is CASSTSEPETQYF.